The 17 T cell receptor beta chains below come from one sample, sequenced in a study of cytomegalovirus exposure and HLA in healthy donors. PCR was performed using 60 Vbeta and 13 Jbeta primers. Method: immunoSEQ multiplex PCR; TCRdb's copy keeps in-frame clones and lacks some. This table has 150,000 to 200,000 clones, roughly 82% appearing once. Sequencing input: PBMCs. Source of these receptors: a man aged 50 to 60 in good health and CMV-seropositive.

V is TRBV27 and J is TRBJ1-4, with D perhaps TRBD1 (5 bases). The CDR3 consists of 16 residues. Germline lookup yields CDR1 MNHEY and CDR2 SMNVEV (reference sequence). Trimming took 4 bases from V and 0 from J, leaving 12 bases between them. In DNA form, the CDR3 reads TGTGCCAGCAGTTCTGGAGCAGGGCCAACTAATGAAAAACTGTTTTTT. Encoded protein: CASSSGAGPTNEKLFF. Drawing the rest from reference TRBV27 and TRBJ1-4, the complete variable domain is EAQVTQNPRYLITVTGKKLTVTCSQNMNHEYMSWYRQDPGLGLRQIYYSMNVEVTDKGDVPEGYKVSRKEKRNFPLILESPSPNQTSLYFCASSSGAGPTNEKLFFGSGTQLSVL.

The rearrangement links TRBV4-1 to TRBJ2-2; D might be TRBD2 (7 bases). The CDR3 sequence is 17 residues long. The V end was cut by 4 bases, the J end by 5 bases, with 20 bases between. The germline gives CDR1 MGHRA, CDR2 YSYEKL. CDR3: CASSPHPQGSGTGELFF. For the CDR3, the DNA is TGCGCCAGCAGCCCCCACCCACAGGGTAGCGGGACCGGGGAGCTGTTTTTT.

The rearrangement joins TRBV5-1 to TRBJ2-5, with D unclear. Germline V gene sequence: CDR1 SGHRS, CDR2 YFSETQ. The CDR3 is 13 amino acids. With 5 bases removed from V and 3 bases from J, the gap between germline ends came to 11 bases. The CDR3 region is CASRVAYEETQYF. CDR3 coding DNA: TGCGCCAGCAGGGTTGCCTACGAAGAGACCCAGTACTTC.

On this clone: Compared with germline, one end of the junction differs, possibly owing to a read error. The CDR3 protein is CASVGLAGAGVRF. Here the CDR3 DNA reads TGTGCCAGCGTCGGACTAGCGGGAGCAGGGGTCAGGTTT. V usage is TRBV6-1 and J usage is TRBJ2-3; 13 bases line up with TRBD2. The CDR3 consists of 13 residues. Germline CDR1 MNHNS, CDR2 SASEGT.

The chain carries TRBV6-1 and TRBJ2-7, with a tentative D call TRBD1 (5 bases). V was clipped by 7 bases and J by 0 bases, with 10 bases between them. The CDR3 loop spans 13 amino acids. Germline assignment: CDR1 MNHNS and CDR2 SASEGT. The CDR3: CASTTEFSYEQYV. CDR3 DNA: TGTGCCAGCACGACAGAGTTCTCCTACGAGCAGTACGTC.

The genes are TRBV11-2 and TRBJ2-2; TRBD2 might be the D (6 bases). Trimming pared 6 bases from V and 6 bases from J, leaving 20 bases between. The length of the CDR3 is 16 residues. Germline V gene sequence: CDR1 SGHAT, CDR2 FQNNGV. The CDR3 reads CASSLYAGTWAGELFF. For the CDR3, the DNA is TGTGCCAGCAGTCTTTACGCCGGGACTTGGGCCGGGGAGCTGTTTTTT.

The chain couples TRBV5-1 to TRBJ2-6; D remains ambiguous. V was pared by 2 bases and J by 0 bases, with 12 bases between. Germline CDR1 and CDR2: SGHRS and YFSETQ. CDR3 length equals 17 residues. CDR3 protein: CASSLGPTDSGANVLTF. CDR3 in DNA: TGCGCCAGCAGCTTAGGCCCCACAGACTCTGGGGCCAACGTCCTGACTTTC.

The chain combines TRBV6-5 with TRBJ1-1; TRBD1 is a possible D gene (5 bases). The CDR3 has 13 amino acids. V was pared by 2 bases and J by 3 bases, with 7 bases between. CDR1 and CDR2 (germline): MNHEY, SVGAGI. The CDR3 bases are TGTGCCAGCAGTTACACGACAGACACTGAAGCTTTCTTT. Protein: CASSYTTDTEAFF.

The chain employs TRBV30 and TRBJ1-1, with D possibly matching TRBD1 (5 bases). Trimming shortened V by 3 bases and J by 3 bases, and 11 bases separated the two germline ends. The CDR3 spans 13 residues. The germline CDR1 and CDR2 sequences are GTSNPN and SVGIG (reference sequence). The CDR3 reads CAWSRGGDTEAFF. Written as DNA, the CDR3 is TGTGCCTGGAGCAGAGGAGGGGACACTGAAGCTTTCTTT.

The genes are TRBV9 and TRBJ1-1; no reliable D call. V was pared by 1 base and J by 8 bases, with 12 bases between. The germline CDR1 and CDR2 sequences are SGDLS and YYNGEE. This CDR3 is built from 13 residues. The CDR3 reads CASSVIASGEAFF. The CDR3 bases are TGTGCCAGCAGCGTAATAGCCTCTGGGGAAGCTTTCTTT.

The V call is TRBV7-2, the J call TRBJ2-2; 8 positions match TRBD1. J lost 5 bases, V lost 2 bases, and 1 base had no gene match. Per germline, CDR1 SGHTA and CDR2 FQGNSA. This CDR3 region has 14 residues. For the CDR3, the DNA is TGTGCCAGCAGCTTAACAGGGGGTACCGGGGAGCTGTTTTTT. As protein: CASSLTGGTGELFF.

The J gene is TRBJ2-2, the V gene TRBV27; D unclear. The germline V and J ends were trimmed by 3 bases and 7 bases, with 15 bases remaining between them. Germline V gene sequence: CDR1 MNHEY, CDR2 SMNVEV (reference sequence). The CDR3 loop spans 15 amino acids. For the CDR3, the DNA is TGTGCCAGCAGTTTTCCCCCCGTCGGTAGCGGGGAGCTGTTTTTT. Its translation is CASSFPPVGSGELFF.

This clone has a handful of counts. One end of the junction does not line up with germline, which may come from a read error. The chain joins TRBV4-1 to TRBJ1-2; D gene ambiguous. Germline loops: CDR1 MGHRA, CDR2 YSYEKL. The CDR3 runs 14 residues. The CDR3 sequence is CASSQESVDRGGTF. The CDR3 coding sequence is TGCGCCAGCAGCCAAGAGTCCGTAGATCGTGGAGGTACTTTC.

The chain links TRBV9 to TRBJ2-2, with 8 nucleotides matching TRBD1. With V trimmed by 4 bases and J by 1 base, 12 bases remained unmatched. Germline assignment: CDR1 SGDLS and CDR2 YYNGEE. The CDR3 has 18 residues. CDR3 nucleotide sequence: TGTGCCAGCAGCCCACGAGGTGGGGACAGGCTGAACACCGGGGAGCTGTTTTTT. Translating it yields CASSPRGGDRLNTGELFF.

V usage is TRBV6-5 and J usage is TRBJ2-7, with no clear D. The CDR3 length is 14 residues. Trimming took off 1 base at V and 4 bases at J, with 11 bases between the two ends. Germline CDR1 MNHEY, CDR2 SVGAGI. The CDR3 DNA reads as TGTGCCAGCAGTTACTACCCCACCAGGTACGAGCAGTACTTC. Its protein product is CASSYYPTRYEQYF.

The J gene is TRBJ1-2, the V gene TRBV30; 7 bases are a match to TRBD1. V was pared by 0 bases and J by 4 bases, with 8 bases of the junction left unmatched. This CDR3 has 15 amino acids. Germline V CDR1 and CDR2: GTSNPN, SVGIG (reference sequence). The CDR3 reads CAWSVSGQASYGYTF. CDR3 nucleotides: TGTGCCTGGAGTGTAAGTGGACAGGCCTCCTATGGCTACACCTTC.

V gene TRBV5-1 combines with J gene TRBJ2-7, with D tentatively TRBD2 (6 bases). The length of the CDR3 is 14 residues. V was clipped by 1 base and J by 1 base, with 9 bases between them. From germline, CDR1 is SGHRS and CDR2 YFSETQ. The CDR3, as DNA: TGCGCCAGCAGCTTGTTTAGCGGATCCTACGAGCAGTACGTC. Its protein product is CASSLFSGSYEQYV.